This T cell receptor (beta chain) came from a study of T cells in localized non-small cell lung cancer (dated by TCRdb to 2020 to 2022). Turning to the overall study: The study analyzed T cell repertoires of hundreds of early-stage NSCLC patients, comparing tumors and uninvolved tumor-adjacent lungs. The cohort consisted of about 240 treatment-naive NSCLC patients whose localized lung tumors had been resected. The mean age of the NSCLC patients was just over 65 years, with 130 or so men and 107 women.

On this clone: There is no known antigen for this receptor. Base qualities are missing; no much larger clone stands one base away.

The paper's findings and limits, for the study overall: Uninvolved tumor-adjacent lung showed the highest T cell clonality, higher than tumor, which suggests more focused antigenic responses in the uninvolved tumor-adjacent lung. A median of approximately 53 of the top 100 tumor clones turned up in the paired uninvolved adjacent lung, and under 30 of those clones also ranked among the top 100 of that same adjacent lung. Because multi-region tumor sequencing was not performed, intratumor heterogeneity could not be ruled out. Higher T cell density in blood was associated with longer overall survival, whereas higher clonality in adjacent lung was associated with shorter survival. Since the design was exploratory, TCR variables were selected using unadjusted p-values with no false-discovery rate correction.

Trimming takes 5 bases from V and 7 bases from J, and the germline ends sit 12 bases apart. The germline V gene (reference sequence) sets CDR1 to LNHNV and CDR2 to YYDKDF. The CDR3 runs 13 residues from the cysteine to the phenylalanine. Left in the record is the CDR3 DNA by itself, 39 bases read in frame from the first base. At diagnosis, peripheral blood, uninvolved tumor-adjacent lung and tumor were collected and stored as a combination of fresh-frozen and FFPE material. For TCR repertoire profiling, blood samples were analyzed in the form of peripheral blood mononuclear cells. The immunoSEQ Assay was used to sequence TCR beta CDR3 regions from DNA. The original pipeline was this. T cell density was computed as TCR beta template counts normalized to usable DNA estimated by amplifying housekeeping genes. The preseqR package was used to estimate richness by extrapolating to 400,000 templates for PBMC samples and to 120,000 templates for tissue samples. Clonality was defined by subtracting Pielou's evenness from one. Tissue-enriched TCRs were identified through differential abundance testing performed on productive amino-acid clonotypes, with a minimum total count of 5 and an alpha of 0.1. Repertoire overlap between compartments was quantified with the Jaccard Index and Morisita Overlap Index. GLIPH grouped TCR beta CDR3s together with public tetramer-defined viral CDR3s, and a viral motif had to include at least three viral sequences and also show V-gene enrichment. TCRdb mirrors the immuneACCESS table, restricted to in-frame sequences. Some clones are absent from its copies; in checked studies, under half trace to an unresolved V gene, and the reason for the others is unknown. D and trimming were read from the DNA, whereas the V and J calls and clone size are those reported in that table. The sample has 70,000 to 100,000 clones on record, under 95% of them singletons. Over 4% of the sample goes to the ten largest clones.

The clonotype was recovered from a woman aged 40-75 years with stage II squamous cell lung carcinoma. Here the chain combines TRBV15 and TRBJ1-3, with a tentative D gene TRBD1 over 5 matching bases. This sample comprised PBMCs, obtained before any cancer treatment. Here is the DNA: TGTGCCACCAGCTCCGGGGGGAGGAACACCATATATTTT. It specifies CATSSGGRNTIYF.